This T cell receptor (beta chain) was recorded in a study of tumor and adjacent non-tumor tissue in lung cancer. In the study overall: The patients, around 11 men and about five women, were about 31 to 76 with stage I to III disease.

The library came from three nested PCR rounds adapted from ARM-PCR protocols. TCRdb re-called the multiplex PCR reads through MiXCR, storing one row per CDR3 protein. This table holds some 120,000 distinct CDR3 sequences, about 66% found once. Study-wide results and limits: Tumor repertoires had a smaller top 100 clone share than normal lung. Tumor tissue had significantly higher TCR diversity than normal lung.

No cell sorting was done before RNA was extracted from the tissue. Chemotherapy-naive patients with new lung cancer underwent thoracic surgery in China, August–late 2014. In the case of this clonotype: Its antigen is still unknown.

Trimming pared 1 base from V and 6 bases from J, leaving 22 bases between. CDR1 is LGHNA, CDR2 YSLEER, per germline. The CDR3 loop spans 17 amino acids. This chain joins TRBV4-3 and TRBJ2-7; tentatively, D is TRBD1 (5 bases). This TCR was sampled from a man aged 25-45 years with non-small cell lung cancer. The sequencing sample was made of lung tumor tissue. The DNA of the CDR3 is TGCGCCAGCAGCCAAGCCCCAGCAAGGGGCTTGTGGAGCGAGCAGTACTTC. This encodes CASSQAPARGLWSEQYF.